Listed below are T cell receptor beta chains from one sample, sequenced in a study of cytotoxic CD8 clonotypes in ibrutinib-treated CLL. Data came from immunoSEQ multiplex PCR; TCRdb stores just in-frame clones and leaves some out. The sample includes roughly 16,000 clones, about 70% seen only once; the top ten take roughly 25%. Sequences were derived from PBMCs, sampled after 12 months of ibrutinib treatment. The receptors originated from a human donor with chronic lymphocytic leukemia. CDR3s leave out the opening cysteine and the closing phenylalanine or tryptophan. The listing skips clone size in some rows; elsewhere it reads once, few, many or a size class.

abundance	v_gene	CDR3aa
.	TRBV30	AWSRQGDYGYT
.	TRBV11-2	ASSSFQGVLGETQY
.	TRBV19	ASSGRPLGTGSGEQY
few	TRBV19	ASSTRDRNQPQH
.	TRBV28	ASSLRDGARYEQY
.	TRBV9	ASSASGPRNEQF
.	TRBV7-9	ACDRSRGYEQY
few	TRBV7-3	ASSPYLDNEQF
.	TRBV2	ASSGTPTNTGELF
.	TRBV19	ASSIWTSGYNEQF
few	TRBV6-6	ASAGTDNQPQH
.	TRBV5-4	ASSPSSGYEQY
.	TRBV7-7	ASSFGTARTDTQY